This TCR beta chain comes out of a study of T cell changes during pregnancy in multiple sclerosis. Germline CDR1 MNHEY, CDR2 SMNVEV (reference sequence). Trimming pared 5 bases from V and 9 bases from J, leaving 16 bases between. The CDR3 runs 14 residues. Profiling relied on immunoSEQ multiplex PCR, and the TCRdb table lists in-frame clones only, not all of them. This table holds around 50,000 clones, roughly 93% found once. Sample: CD8+ T cells from peripheral blood mononuclear cells, taken in the second trimester of pregnancy. This sequence was found in a female donor with multiple sclerosis, enrolled in a pregnancy study. The V gene is TRBV27, the J gene TRBJ2-2; D call uncertain. The DNA for the CDR3 is TGTGCCAGCAGTCCCACTTCCTACCTCTGGGAGCTGTTTTTT. Translating gives CASSPTSYLWELFF.